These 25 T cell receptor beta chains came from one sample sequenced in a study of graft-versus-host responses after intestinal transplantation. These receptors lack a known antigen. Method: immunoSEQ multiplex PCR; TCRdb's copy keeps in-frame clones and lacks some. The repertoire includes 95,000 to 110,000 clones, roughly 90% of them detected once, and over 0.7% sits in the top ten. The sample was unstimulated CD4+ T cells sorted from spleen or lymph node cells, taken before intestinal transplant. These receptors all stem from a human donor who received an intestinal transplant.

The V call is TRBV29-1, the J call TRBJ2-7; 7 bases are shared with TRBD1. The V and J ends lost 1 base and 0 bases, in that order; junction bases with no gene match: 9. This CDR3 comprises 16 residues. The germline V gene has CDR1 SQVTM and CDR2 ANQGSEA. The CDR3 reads CSVEVPTGFTSYEQYF. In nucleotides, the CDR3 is TGCAGCGTTGAAGTACCGACAGGGTTTACCTCCTACGAGCAGTACTTC.

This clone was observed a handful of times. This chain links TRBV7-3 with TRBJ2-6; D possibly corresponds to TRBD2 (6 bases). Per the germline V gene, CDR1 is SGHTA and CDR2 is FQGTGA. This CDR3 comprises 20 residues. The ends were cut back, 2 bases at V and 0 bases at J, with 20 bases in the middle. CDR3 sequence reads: CASSLGRRGQTLSGANVLTF. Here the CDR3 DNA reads TGTGCCAGCAGCTTAGGTCGGCGGGGCCAGACTCTCTCTGGGGCCAACGTCCTGACTTTC.

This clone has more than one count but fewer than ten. The CDR3 sequence: CASSSGLGTAAKNIQYF. In DNA, the CDR3 is TGTGCCAGCAGCAGTGGACTGGGGACGGCAGCCAAAAACATTCAGTACTTC. The V gene is TRBV21-1, the J gene TRBJ2-4. TRBV21-1 is annotated as a pseudogene. The CDR3 is 17 amino acids.

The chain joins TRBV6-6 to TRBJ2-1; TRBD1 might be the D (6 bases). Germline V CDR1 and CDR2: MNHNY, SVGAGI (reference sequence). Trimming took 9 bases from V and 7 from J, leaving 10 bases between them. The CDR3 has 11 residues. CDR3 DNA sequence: TGTGCCAGTGGACAGAATAATGAGCAGTTCTTC. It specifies CASGQNNEQFF.

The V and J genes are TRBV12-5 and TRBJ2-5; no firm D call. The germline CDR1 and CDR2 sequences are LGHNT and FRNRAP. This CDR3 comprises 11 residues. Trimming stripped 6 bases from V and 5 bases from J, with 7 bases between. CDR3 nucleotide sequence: TGTGCTAGTGGGGTAAGGGAGACCCAGTACTTC. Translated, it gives CASGVRETQYF. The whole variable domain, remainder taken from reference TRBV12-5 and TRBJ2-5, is DARVTQTPRHKVTEMGQEVTMRCQPILGHNTVFWYRQTMMQGLELLAYFRNRAPLDDSGMPKDRFSAEMPDATLATLKIQPSEPRDSAVYFCASGVRETQYFGPGTRLLVL.

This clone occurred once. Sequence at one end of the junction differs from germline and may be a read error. CDR3 nucleotides: TGTACCAGCAGCCCCCCGGGGGCCAACGTCCTGACTTTC. It codes for CTSSPPGANVLTF. The chain carries TRBV7-3 and TRBJ2-6; D is undetermined. The CDR3 is made up of 13 amino acids. Germline-derived CDR1 and CDR2 are SGHTA and FQGTGA.

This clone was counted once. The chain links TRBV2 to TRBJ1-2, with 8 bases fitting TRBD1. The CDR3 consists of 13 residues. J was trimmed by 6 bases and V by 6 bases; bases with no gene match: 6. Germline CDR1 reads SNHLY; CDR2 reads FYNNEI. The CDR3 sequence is CASREGQVHGYTF. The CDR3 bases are TGTGCCAGCAGGGAGGGACAGGTCCATGGCTACACCTTC.

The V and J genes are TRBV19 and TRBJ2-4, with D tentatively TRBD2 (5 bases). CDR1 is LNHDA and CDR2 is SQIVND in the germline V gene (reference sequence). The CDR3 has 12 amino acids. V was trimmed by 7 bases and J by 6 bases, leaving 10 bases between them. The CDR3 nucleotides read TGTGCCAGTATCTCTGAGGGAAACATTCAGTACTTC. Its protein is CASISEGNIQYF.

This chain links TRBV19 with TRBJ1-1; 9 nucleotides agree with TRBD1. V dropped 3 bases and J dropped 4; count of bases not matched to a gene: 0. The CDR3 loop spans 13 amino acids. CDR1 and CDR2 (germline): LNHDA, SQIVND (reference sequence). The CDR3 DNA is TGTGCCAGTAGTATGGGACAGGGCACTGAAGCTTTCTTT. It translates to CASSMGQGTEAFF.

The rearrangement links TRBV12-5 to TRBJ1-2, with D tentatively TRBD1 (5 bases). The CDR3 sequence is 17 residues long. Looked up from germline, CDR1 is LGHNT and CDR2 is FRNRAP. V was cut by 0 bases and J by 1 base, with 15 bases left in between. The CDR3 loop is CASGLVLGGHLNYGYTF. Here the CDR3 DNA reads TGTGCTAGTGGTTTGGTATTAGGAGGACACCTTAACTATGGCTACACCTTC.

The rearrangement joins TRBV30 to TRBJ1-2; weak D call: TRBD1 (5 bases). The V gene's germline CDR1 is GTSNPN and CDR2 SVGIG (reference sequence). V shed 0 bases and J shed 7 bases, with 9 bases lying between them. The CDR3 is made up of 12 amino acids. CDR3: CAWSVLGGGYTF. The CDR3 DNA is TGTGCCTGGAGTGTACTCGGGGGTGGCTACACCTTC.

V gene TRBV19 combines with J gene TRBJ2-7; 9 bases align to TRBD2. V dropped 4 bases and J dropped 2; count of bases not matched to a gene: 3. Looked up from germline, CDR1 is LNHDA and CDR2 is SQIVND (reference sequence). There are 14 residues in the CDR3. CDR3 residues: CASSRLAAAYEQYF. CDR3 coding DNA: TGTGCCAGTAGTAGACTAGCGGCAGCCTACGAGCAGTACTTC.

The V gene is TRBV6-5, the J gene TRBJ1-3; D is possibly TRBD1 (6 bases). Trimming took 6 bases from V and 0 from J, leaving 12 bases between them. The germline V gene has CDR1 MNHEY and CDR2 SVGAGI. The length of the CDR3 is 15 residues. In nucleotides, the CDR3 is TGTGCCAGCAGCCCAGGGGTCCCCTCTGGAAACACCATATATTTT. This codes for CASSPGVPSGNTIYF.

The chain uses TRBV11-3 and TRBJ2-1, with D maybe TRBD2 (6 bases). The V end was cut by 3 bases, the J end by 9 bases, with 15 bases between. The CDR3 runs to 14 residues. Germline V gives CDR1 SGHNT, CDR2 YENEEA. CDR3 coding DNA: TGTGCCAGCAGCTTGAGATCGGGGGACGGTGAGCAGTTCTTC. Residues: CASSLRSGDGEQFF.

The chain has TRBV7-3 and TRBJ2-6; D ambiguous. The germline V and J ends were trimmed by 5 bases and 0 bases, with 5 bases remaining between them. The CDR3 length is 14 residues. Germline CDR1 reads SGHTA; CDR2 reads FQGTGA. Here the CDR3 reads CASSPFSGANVLTF. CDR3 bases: TGTGCCAGCAGCCCCTTCTCTGGGGCCAACGTCCTGACTTTC.

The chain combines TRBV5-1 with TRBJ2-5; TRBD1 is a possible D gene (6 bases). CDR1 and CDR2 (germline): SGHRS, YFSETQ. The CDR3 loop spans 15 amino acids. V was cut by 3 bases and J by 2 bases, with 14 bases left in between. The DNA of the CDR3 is TGCGCCAGCAGCTACTCAGGGGTCGTACAAGAGACCCAGTACTTC. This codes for CASSYSGVVQETQYF. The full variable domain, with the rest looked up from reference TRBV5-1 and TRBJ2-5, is KAGVTQTPRYLIKTRGQQVTLSCSPISGHRSVSWYQQTPGQGLQFLFEYFSETQRNKGNFPGRFSGRQFSNSRSEMNVSTLELGDSALYLCASSYSGVVQETQYFGPGTRLLVL.

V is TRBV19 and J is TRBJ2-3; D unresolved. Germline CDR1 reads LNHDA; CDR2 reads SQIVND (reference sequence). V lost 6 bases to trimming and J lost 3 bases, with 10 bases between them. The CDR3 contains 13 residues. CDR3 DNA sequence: TGTGCCAGTAGAGAGACCGCAACAGATACGCAGTATTTT. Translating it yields CASRETATDTQYF.

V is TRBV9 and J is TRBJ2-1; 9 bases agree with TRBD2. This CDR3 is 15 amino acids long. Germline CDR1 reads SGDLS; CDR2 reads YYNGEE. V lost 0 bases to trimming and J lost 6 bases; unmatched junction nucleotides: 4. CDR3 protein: CASSVAGLASNEQFF. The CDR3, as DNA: TGTGCCAGCAGCGTAGCGGGACTAGCCAGCAATGAGCAGTTCTTC.

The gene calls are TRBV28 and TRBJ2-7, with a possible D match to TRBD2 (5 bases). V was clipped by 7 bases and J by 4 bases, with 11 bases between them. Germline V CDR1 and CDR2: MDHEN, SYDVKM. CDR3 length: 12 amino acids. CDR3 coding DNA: TGTGCCAGCAAAACCCCGGGGTACGAGCAGTACTTC. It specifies CASKTPGYEQYF.

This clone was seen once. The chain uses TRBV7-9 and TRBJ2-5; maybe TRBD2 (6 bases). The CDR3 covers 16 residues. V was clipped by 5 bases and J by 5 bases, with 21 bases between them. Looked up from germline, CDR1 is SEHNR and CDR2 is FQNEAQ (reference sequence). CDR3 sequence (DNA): TGTGCCAGCAGCAACCCGTCGACCGGGGGACGGGAGACCCAGTACTTC. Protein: CASSNPSTGGRETQYF. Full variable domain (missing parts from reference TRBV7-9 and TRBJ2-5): DTGVSQNPRHKITKRGQNVTFRCDPISEHNRLYWYRQTLGQGPEFLTYFQNEAQLEKSRLLSDRFSAERPKGSFSTLEIQRTEQGDSAMYLCASSNPSTGGRETQYFGPGTRLLVL.

CDR3 residues: CASSLAAVDDTQYF. The DNA for the CDR3 is TGTGCCAGCAGCTTAGCCGCCGTAGATGATACGCAGTATTTT. This chain links TRBV11-2 with TRBJ2-3; D is ambiguous. Germline V gene lookup returns CDR1 SGHAT and CDR2 FQNNGV. With 1 base removed from V and 6 bases from J, the gap between germline ends came to 11 bases. CDR3 size: 14 residues. The variable domain in full, completed from reference TRBV11-2 and TRBJ2-3, reads EAGVAQSPRYKIIEKRQSVAFWCNPISGHATLYWYQQILGQGPKLLIQFQNNGVVDDSQLPKDRFSAERLKGVDSTLKIQPAKLEDSAVYLCASSLAAVDDTQYFGPGTRLTVL.

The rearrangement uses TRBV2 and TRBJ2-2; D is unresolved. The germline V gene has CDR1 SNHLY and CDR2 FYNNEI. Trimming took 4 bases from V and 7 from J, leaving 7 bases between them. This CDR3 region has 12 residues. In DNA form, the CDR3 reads TGTGCCAGCAGTGTATTGTTCGGGGAGCTGTTTTTT. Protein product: CASSVLFGELFF.

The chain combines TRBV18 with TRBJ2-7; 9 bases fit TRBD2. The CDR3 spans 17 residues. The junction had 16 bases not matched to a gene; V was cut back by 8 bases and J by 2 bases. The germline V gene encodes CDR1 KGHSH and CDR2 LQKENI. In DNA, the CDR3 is TGTGCCAGCCCACAACTGGGGGGTAGCGGGGGAACCTACGAGCAGTACTTC. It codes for CASPQLGGSGGTYEQYF.

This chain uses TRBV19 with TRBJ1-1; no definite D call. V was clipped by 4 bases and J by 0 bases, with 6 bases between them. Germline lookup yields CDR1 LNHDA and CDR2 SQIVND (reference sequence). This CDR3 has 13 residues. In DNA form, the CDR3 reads TGTGCCAGTAGTAGTACAATGAACACTGAAGCTTTCTTT. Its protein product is CASSSTMNTEAFF.

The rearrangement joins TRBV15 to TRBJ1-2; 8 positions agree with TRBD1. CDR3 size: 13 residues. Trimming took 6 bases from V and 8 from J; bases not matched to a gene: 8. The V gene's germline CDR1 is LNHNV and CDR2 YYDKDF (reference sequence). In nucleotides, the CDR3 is TGTGCCACCAGTATTCAGGGGGCGCGGGGCTACACCTTC. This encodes CATSIQGARGYTF. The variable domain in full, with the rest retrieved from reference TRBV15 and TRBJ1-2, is DAMVIQNPRYQVTQFGKPVTLSCSQTLNHNVMYWYQQKSSQAPKLLFHYYDKDFNNEADTPDNFQSRRPNTSFCFLDIRSPGLGDTAMYLCATSIQGARGYTFGSGTRLTVV.